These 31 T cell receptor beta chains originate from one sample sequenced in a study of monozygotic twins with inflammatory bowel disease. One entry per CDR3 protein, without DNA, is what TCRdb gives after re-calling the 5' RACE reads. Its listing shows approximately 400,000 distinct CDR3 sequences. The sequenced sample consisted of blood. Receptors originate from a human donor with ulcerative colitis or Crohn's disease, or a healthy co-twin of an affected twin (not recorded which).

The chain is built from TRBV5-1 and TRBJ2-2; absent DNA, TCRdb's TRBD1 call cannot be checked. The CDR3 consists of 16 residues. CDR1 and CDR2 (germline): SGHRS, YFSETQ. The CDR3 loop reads CASSLRGTANTGELFF.

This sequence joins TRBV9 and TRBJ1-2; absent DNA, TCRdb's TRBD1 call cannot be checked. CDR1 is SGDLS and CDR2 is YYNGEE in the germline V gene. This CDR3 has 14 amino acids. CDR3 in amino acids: CASSVEQGYYGYTF. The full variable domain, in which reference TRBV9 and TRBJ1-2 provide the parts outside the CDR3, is DSGVTQTPKHLITATGQRVTLRCSPRSGDLSVYWYQQSLDQGLQFLIQYYNGEERAKGNILERFSAQQFPDLHSELNLSSLELGDSALYFCASSVEQGYYGYTFGSGTRLTVV.

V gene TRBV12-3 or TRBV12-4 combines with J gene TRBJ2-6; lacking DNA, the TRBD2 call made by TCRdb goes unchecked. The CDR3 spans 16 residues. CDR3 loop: CATYFRGVSGANVLTF.

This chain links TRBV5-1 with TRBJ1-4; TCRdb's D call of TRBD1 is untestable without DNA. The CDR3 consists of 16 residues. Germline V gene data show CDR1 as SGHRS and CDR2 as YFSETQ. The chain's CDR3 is CASSLGGASTNEKLFF.

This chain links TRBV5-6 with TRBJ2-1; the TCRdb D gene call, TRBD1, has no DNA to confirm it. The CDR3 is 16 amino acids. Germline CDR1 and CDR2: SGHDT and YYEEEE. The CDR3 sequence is CASSPQGTGGRIEQFF.

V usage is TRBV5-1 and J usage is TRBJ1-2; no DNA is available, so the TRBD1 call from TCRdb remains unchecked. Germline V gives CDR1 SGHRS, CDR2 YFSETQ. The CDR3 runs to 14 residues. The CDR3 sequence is CASSLGDRIYGYTF.

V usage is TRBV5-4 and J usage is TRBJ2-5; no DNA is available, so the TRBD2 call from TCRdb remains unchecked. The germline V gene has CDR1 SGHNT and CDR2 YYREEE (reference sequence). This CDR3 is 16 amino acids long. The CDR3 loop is CASSSGLAGSSQTQYF.

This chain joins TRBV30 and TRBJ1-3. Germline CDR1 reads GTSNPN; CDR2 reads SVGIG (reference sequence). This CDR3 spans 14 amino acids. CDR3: CAWKRMNSGNTIYF.

The CDR3 spells CASSHRQTFGNTIYF. This chain joins TRBV14 and TRBJ1-3. Germline-derived CDR1 and CDR2 are SGHDN and FVKESK. This CDR3 has 15 amino acids.

CDR3 sequence: CAMKDSWGIAEAFF. This sequence joins TRBV10-3 and TRBJ1-1; without DNA, the TCRdb call of TRBD1 cannot be checked. The CDR3 consists of 14 residues. From germline, CDR1 is ENHRY and CDR2 SYGVKD.

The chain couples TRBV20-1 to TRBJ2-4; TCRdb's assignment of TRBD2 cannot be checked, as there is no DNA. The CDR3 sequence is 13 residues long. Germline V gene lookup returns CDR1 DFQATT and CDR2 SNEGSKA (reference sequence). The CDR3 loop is CSAMRGAKNIQYF.

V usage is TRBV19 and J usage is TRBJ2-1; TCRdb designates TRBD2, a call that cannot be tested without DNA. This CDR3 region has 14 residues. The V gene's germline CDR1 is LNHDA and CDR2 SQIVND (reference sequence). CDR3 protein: CATTAGNSYNEQFF.

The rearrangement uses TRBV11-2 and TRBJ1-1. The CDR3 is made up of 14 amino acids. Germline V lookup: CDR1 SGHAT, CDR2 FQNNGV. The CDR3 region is CASSPRRSNTEAFF.

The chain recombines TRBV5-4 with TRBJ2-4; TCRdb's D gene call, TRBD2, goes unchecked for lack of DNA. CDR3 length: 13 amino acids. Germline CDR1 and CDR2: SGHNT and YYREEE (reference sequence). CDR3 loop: CASSERGNHIQYF. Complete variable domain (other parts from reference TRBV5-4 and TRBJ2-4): ETGVTQSPTHLIKTRGQQVTLRCSSQSGHNTVSWYQQALGQGPQFIFQYYREEENGRGNFPPRFSGLQFPNYSSELNVNALELDDSALYLCASSERGNHIQYFGAGTRLSVL.

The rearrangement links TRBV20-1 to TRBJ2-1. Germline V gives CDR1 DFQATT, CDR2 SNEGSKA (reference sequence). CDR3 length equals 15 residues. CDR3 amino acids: CSASVGGRSYNEQFF.

This CDR3 reads CATKSTGTSMNTEAFF. V gene TRBV5-1 combines with J gene TRBJ1-1; TCRdb indicates TRBD1, and absent DNA this call remains unverified. The germline V gene encodes CDR1 SGHRS and CDR2 YFSETQ. This CDR3 comprises 16 residues.

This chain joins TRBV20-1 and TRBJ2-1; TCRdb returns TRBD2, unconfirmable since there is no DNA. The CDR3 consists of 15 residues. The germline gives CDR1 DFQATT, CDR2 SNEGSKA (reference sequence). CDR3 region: CSASTTSGRGNEQFF.

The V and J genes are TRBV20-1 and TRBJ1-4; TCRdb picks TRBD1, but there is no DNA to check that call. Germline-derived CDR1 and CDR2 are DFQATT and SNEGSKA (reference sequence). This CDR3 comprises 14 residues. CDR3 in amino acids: CSASRNPGREKLFF.

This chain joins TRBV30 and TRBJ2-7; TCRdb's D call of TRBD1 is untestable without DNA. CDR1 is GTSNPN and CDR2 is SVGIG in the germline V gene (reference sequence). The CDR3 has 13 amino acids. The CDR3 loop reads CAWSRQGGEEQYF. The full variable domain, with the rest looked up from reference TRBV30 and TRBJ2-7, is SQTIHQWPATLVQPVGSPLSLECTVEGTSNPNLYWYRQAAGRGLQLLFYSVGIGQISSEVPQNLSASRPQDRQFILSSKKLLLSDSGFYLCAWSRQGGEEQYFGPGTRLTVT.

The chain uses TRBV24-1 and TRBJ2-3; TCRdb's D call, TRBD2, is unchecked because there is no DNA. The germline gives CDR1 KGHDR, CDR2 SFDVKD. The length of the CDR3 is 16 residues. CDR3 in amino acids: CATSETGTSGTDTQYF.

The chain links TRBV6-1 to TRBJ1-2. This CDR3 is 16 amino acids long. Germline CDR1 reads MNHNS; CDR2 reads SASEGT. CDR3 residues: CASGEARTVYTYGYTF.

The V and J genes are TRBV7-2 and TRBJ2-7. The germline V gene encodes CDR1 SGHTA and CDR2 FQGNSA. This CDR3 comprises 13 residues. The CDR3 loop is CASSTKVSDVQYF.

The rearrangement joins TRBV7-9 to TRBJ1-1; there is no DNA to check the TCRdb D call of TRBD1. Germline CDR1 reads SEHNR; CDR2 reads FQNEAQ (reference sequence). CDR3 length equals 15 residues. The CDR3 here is CASSLSGQGFTEAFF.

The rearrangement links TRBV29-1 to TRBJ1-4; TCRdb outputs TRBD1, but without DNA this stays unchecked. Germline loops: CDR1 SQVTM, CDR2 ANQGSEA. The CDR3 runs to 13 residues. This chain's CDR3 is CSVGQRGNEKLFF.

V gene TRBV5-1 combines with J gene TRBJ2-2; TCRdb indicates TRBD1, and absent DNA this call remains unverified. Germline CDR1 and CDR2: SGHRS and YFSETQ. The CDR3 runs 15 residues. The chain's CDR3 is CAGSWRQGGTGELFF.

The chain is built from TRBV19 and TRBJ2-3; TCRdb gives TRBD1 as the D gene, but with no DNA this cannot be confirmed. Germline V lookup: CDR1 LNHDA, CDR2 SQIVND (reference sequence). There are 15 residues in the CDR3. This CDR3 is CASSTRQGSTDTQYF.

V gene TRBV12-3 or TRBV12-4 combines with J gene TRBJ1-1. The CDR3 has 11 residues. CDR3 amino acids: CASSFAVGAFF.

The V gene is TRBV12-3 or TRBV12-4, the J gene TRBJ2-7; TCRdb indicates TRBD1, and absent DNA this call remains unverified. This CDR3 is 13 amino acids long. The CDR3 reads CASSRTGKYEQYF.

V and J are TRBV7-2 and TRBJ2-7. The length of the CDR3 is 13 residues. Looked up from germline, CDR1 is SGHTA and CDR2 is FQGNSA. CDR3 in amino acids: CASSLARSDEQYF.

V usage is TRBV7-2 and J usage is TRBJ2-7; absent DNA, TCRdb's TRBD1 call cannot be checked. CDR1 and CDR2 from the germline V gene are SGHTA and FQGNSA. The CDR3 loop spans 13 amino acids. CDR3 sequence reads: CASSPGHGGEQYF.

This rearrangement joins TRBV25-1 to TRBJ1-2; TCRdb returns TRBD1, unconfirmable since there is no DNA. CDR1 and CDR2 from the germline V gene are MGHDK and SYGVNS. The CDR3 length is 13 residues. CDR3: CASSDMVGDGYTF.